The rows below give T cell receptor beta chains drawn from one sample of a study of blood T cell repertoires in COVID-19. Only in-frame clones appear in the TCRdb table, and some are missing; sequencing was by immunoSEQ multiplex PCR. The sample has about 140,000 clones, about 82% seen once. The specimen sequenced was peripheral blood. The source is an older woman with acute or convalescent COVID-19. Each CDR3 is given with its conserved first and last residue. D genes are given only for firm matches. Expanded clones are given a class, and other clones once, few, many or no size at all.

v_call: TRBV19
d_call: NA
j_call: TRBJ1-4
clone_size: NA
cdr3_aa: CASSWRAGGEKLFF
cdr3_nt: TGTGCCAGTAGTTGGAGGGCCGGCGGTGAAAAACTGTTTTTT

v_call: TRBV7-9
d_call: TRBD1
j_call: TRBJ2-1
clone_size: NA
cdr3_aa: CASSSRGTINNEQFF
cdr3_nt: TGTGCCAGCAGCTCCAGGGGGACCATAAACAATGAGCAGTTCTTC

v_call: TRBV10-3
d_call: TRBD1
j_call: TRBJ1-1
clone_size: NA
cdr3_aa: CAISKDRETEAFF
cdr3_nt: TGTGCCATCAGTAAAGACAGGGAGACTGAAGCTTTCTTT

v_call: TRBV7-9
d_call: TRBD2
j_call: TRBJ2-1
clone_size: NA
cdr3_aa: CASSSRTSAKYNEQFF
cdr3_nt: TGTGCCAGCAGCTCACGGACTAGCGCCAAGTACAATGAGCAGTTCTTC

v_call: TRBV19
d_call: NA
j_call: TRBJ2-7
clone_size: few
cdr3_aa: CASSMVAAGASEQYF
cdr3_nt: TGTGCCAGTAGTATGGTTGCTGCAGGGGCTTCCGAGCAGTACTTC

v_call: TRBV5-8
d_call: NA
j_call: TRBJ2-1
clone_size: NA
cdr3_aa: CASSLNGQFF
cdr3_nt: TGTGCCAGCAGCTTGAACGGGCAGTTCTTC

v_call: TRBV30
d_call: NA
j_call: TRBJ1-1
clone_size: once
cdr3_aa: CAWSSIGRTEAFF
cdr3_nt: TGTGCCTGGAGCTCAATTGGGAGGACTGAAGCTTTCTTT

v_call: TRBV5-1
d_call: TRBD1
j_call: TRBJ2-1
clone_size: NA
cdr3_aa: CASSSPDRGNEQFF
cdr3_nt: TGCGCCAGCAGCTCGCCCGACAGGGGCAATGAGCAGTTCTTC

v_call: TRBV14
d_call: NA
j_call: TRBJ2-6
clone_size: NA
cdr3_aa: CASSQIRTGANVLTF
cdr3_nt: TGTGCCAGCAGCCAGATCAGGACTGGGGCCAACGTCCTGACTTTC

v_call: TRBV11-3
d_call: TRBD1
j_call: TRBJ2-1
clone_size: NA
cdr3_aa: CASSLGTGGRDYNEQFF
cdr3_nt: TGTGCCAGCAGCTTAGGGACAGGGGGCCGGGACTACAATGAGCAGTTCTTC

v_call: TRBV3-1/TRBV3-2
d_call: NA
j_call: TRBJ2-3
clone_size: NA
cdr3_aa: CASSQDELAYTDTQYF
cdr3_nt: TGTGCCAGCAGCCAAGATGAGCTAGCGTACACAGATACGCAGTATTTT

v_call: TRBV30
d_call: NA
j_call: TRBJ2-7
clone_size: NA
cdr3_aa: CAWSVPGSSYEQYF
cdr3_nt: TGTGCCTGGAGTGTACCGGGGAGTTCCTACGAGCAGTACTTC

v_call: TRBV3-1/TRBV3-2
d_call: NA
j_call: TRBJ2-5
clone_size: NA
cdr3_aa: CASSHQNEETQYF
cdr3_nt: TGTGCCAGCAGCCACCAGAACGAAGAGACCCAGTACTTC

v_call: TRBV6-2/TRBV6-3
d_call: TRBD1
j_call: TRBJ2-7
clone_size: NA
cdr3_aa: CASSYRAGTGSSYEQYF
cdr3_nt: TGTGCCAGCAGTTATCGAGCCGGGACAGGGTCAAGCTACGAGCAGTACTTC

v_call: TRBV18
d_call: NA
j_call: TRBJ2-7
clone_size: NA
cdr3_aa: CASSPQQGGYEQYF
cdr3_nt: TGTGCCAGCTCACCACAACAGGGAGGGTACGAGCAGTACTTC

v_call: TRBV6-1
d_call: TRBD1
j_call: TRBJ1-3
clone_size: few
cdr3_aa: CASSGGTVDGRNTIYF
cdr3_nt: TGTGCCAGCAGTGGGGGGACAGTCGATGGGAGAAACACCATATATTTT

v_call: TRBV7-9
d_call: TRBD1
j_call: TRBJ1-3
clone_size: NA
cdr3_aa: CASSLVQGAAGNTIYF
cdr3_nt: TGTGCCAGCAGCTTAGTGCAGGGGGCAGCTGGAAACACCATATATTTT

v_call: TRBV5-1
d_call: TRBD1
j_call: TRBJ1-2
clone_size: NA
cdr3_aa: CASSSDRGYGYTF
cdr3_nt: TGCGCCAGCAGCTCAGACAGGGGGTATGGCTACACCTTC

v_call: TRBV7-8
d_call: TRBD1
j_call: TRBJ1-2
clone_size: NA
cdr3_aa: CASSLGGTEIFYGYTF
cdr3_nt: TGTGCCAGCAGCTTAGGGGGGACAGAGATTTTCTATGGCTACACCTTC

v_call: TRBV6-6
d_call: TRBD1
j_call: TRBJ1-6
clone_size: NA
cdr3_aa: CASLISGTVNSPLHF
cdr3_nt: TGTGCCAGCCTTATCTCCGGGACAGTCAATTCACCCCTCCACTTT

v_call: TRBV5-6
d_call: NA
j_call: TRBJ2-7
clone_size: NA
cdr3_aa: CASSQVAFSYEQYF
cdr3_nt: TGTGCCAGCAGTCAGGTTGCCTTTTCCTACGAGCAGTACTTC

v_call: TRBV9
d_call: NA
j_call: TRBJ1-5
clone_size: few
cdr3_aa: CASSVTPSPSQPQHF
cdr3_nt: TGTGCCAGCAGCGTAACACCATCCCCGTCTCAGCCCCAGCATTTT

v_call: TRBV15
d_call: NA
j_call: TRBJ2-5
clone_size: NA
cdr3_aa: CATSRGRAQETQYF
cdr3_nt: TGTGCCACCAGCAGAGGGCGGGCCCAAGAGACCCAGTACTTC

v_call: TRBV3-1/TRBV3-2
d_call: TRBD1
j_call: TRBJ1-6
clone_size: NA
cdr3_aa: CASSLKTGVSPLHF
cdr3_nt: TGTGCCAGCAGCCTAAAAACAGGGGTCTCACCCCTCCACTTT

v_call: TRBV30
d_call: TRBD1
j_call: TRBJ1-5
clone_size: once
cdr3_aa: CAWSHHLVGQGGQPQHF
cdr3_nt: TGTGCCTGGAGTCATCATCTTGTCGGACAGGGAGGGCAGCCCCAGCATTTT

v_call: TRBV5-5
d_call: NA
j_call: TRBJ2-2
clone_size: NA
cdr3_aa: CASSFANTGELFF
cdr3_nt: TGTGCCAGCAGCTTCGCGAACACCGGGGAGCTGTTTTTT

v_call: TRBV6-5
d_call: NA
j_call: TRBJ2-7
clone_size: NA
cdr3_aa: CASSYLYDRSYEQYF
cdr3_nt: TGTGCCAGCAGTTACCTATATGACAGGTCCTACGAGCAGTACTTC

v_call: TRBV27
d_call: NA
j_call: TRBJ2-7
clone_size: NA
cdr3_aa: CAYRFSSYEQYF
cdr3_nt: TGTGCCTACAGATTTTCATCCTACGAGCAGTACTTC

v_call: TRBV5-4
d_call: TRBD2
j_call: TRBJ2-1
clone_size: NA
cdr3_aa: CASSLGLAAEQFF
cdr3_nt: TGTGCCAGCAGCTTGGGACTAGCTGCTGAGCAGTTCTTC

v_call: TRBV5-1
d_call: TRBD2
j_call: TRBJ2-3
clone_size: NA
cdr3_aa: CASSLVKLAGVSTDTQYF
cdr3_nt: TGCGCCAGCAGCTTGGTTAAACTAGCGGGGGTTAGCACAGATACGCAGTATTTT

v_call: TRBV9
d_call: TRBD2
j_call: TRBJ2-2
clone_size: NA
cdr3_aa: CASSVGLAGATGELFF
cdr3_nt: TGTGCCAGCAGCGTAGGGCTAGCGGGGGCCACCGGGGAGCTGTTTTTT

v_call: TRBV27
d_call: NA
j_call: TRBJ1-2
clone_size: NA
cdr3_aa: CASSYSTRGAYGYTF
cdr3_nt: TGTGCCAGCAGTTATTCAACTCGTGGGGCTTACGGCTACACCTTC

v_call: TRBV7-2
d_call: NA
j_call: TRBJ2-1
clone_size: NA
cdr3_aa: CASSRDFGGNEQFF
cdr3_nt: TGTGCCAGCAGTCGAGACTTCGGGGGCAATGAGCAGTTCTTC

v_call: TRBV6-5
d_call: NA
j_call: TRBJ1-1
clone_size: NA
cdr3_aa: CANTGGVNTEAFF
cdr3_nt: TGTGCCAACACCGGGGGGGTGAACACTGAAGCTTTCTTT